This TCR beta chain was documented in a study of cytomegalovirus exposure and HLA in healthy donors. The study, taken as a whole, reports: Most CMV-associated TCR beta chains appeared HLA-restricted in a later analysis. Cytomegalovirus-associated TCR beta chains were listed, numbering some 170.

PCR used 60 Vbeta primers and 13 Jbeta primers. Data came from immunoSEQ multiplex PCR; TCRdb stores just in-frame clones and leaves some out. The profile shows 120,000 to 150,000 clones, over 60% of them singletons. Details on this clone: As yet, its antigen is unknown.

V was pared by 3 bases and J by 5 bases, with 8 bases of the junction left unmatched. The germline gives CDR1 GTSNPN, CDR2 SVGIG (reference sequence). CDR3 length equals 16 residues. V usage is TRBV30 and J usage is TRBJ2-1; 12 nucleotides match TRBD2. The sequencing sample was made of PBMCs. The TCR was taken from a male donor in good health and CMV-seronegative. CDR3 nucleotides: TGTGCCTGGAGGCTGACTAGCGGGAGCCCCCACAATGAGCAGTTCTTC. Translated, it gives CAWRLTSGSPHNEQFF.